The TCR beta chain under discussion was sequenced for a study of control samples from healthy donors and cancer patients. Using immunoSEQ multiplex PCR, the repertoire was profiled, and TCRdb retains in-frame clones only, with some absent. Among 150,000 or so clones listed, about 93% were seen once. The germline V gene encodes CDR1 SGHAT and CDR2 FQDESV (reference sequence). CDR3 length: 16 residues. V was pared by 0 bases and J by 7 bases, with 2 bases of the junction left unmatched. Sequenced: blood. The chain recombines TRBV11-1 with TRBJ1-6; 11 bases agree with TRBD1. This TCR was recovered from a man aged 40-50 years in good health. The CDR3 DNA follows: TGTGCCAGCAGCTTAGCGGGACAGGGGGGAAATTCACCCCTCCACTTT. It specifies CASSLAGQGGNSPLHF.